This passage covers 6 T cell receptor beta chains from one sample sequenced in a study of blood T cell repertoires in COVID-19. Data came from immunoSEQ multiplex PCR; TCRdb stores just in-frame clones and leaves some out. The sample records 390,000 or so clones, approximately 87% being singletons. Sequences were obtained from PBMCs or T cells enriched from blood (not recorded which). These receptors came from a woman aged 45-65 years who had recovered from COVID-19.

The chain carries TRBV6-6 and TRBJ2-5, with D tentatively TRBD2 (6 bases). The ends were cut back, 4 bases at V and 5 bases at J, with 17 bases in the middle. CDR1 is MNHNY, CDR2 SVGAGI, per germline (reference sequence). This CDR3 has 15 amino acids. The CDR3 is CASSLGLWGDETQYF. The CDR3 nucleotides read TGTGCCAGCAGTTTGGGCCTTTGGGGGGACGAGACCCAGTACTTC.

The chain employs TRBV2 and TRBJ2-1; 7 bases agree with TRBD2. The length of the CDR3 is 15 residues. CDR1 SNHLY and CDR2 FYNNEI come from the germline V gene. V gave up 10 bases and J gave up 2 bases; unmatched junction bases: 11. The DNA for the CDR3 is TGTGCCACCACCTCGGGGAGGGGTACCTACAATGAGCAGTTCTTC. Protein sequence: CATTSGRGTYNEQFF.

This sequence joins TRBV27 and TRBJ1-6; TRBD1 matches 7 bases. V lost 5 bases to trimming and J lost 8 bases; unmatched junction nucleotides: 12. Germline-derived CDR1 and CDR2 are MNHEY and SMNVEV (reference sequence). This CDR3 has 16 amino acids. CDR3 sequence reads: CASSHRDSRPDSPLHF. The DNA of the CDR3 is TGTGCCAGCAGTCACCGGGACAGCCGGCCGGATTCACCCCTCCACTTT.

The V gene is TRBV30, the J gene TRBJ1-4; D unresolved. V lost 7 bases, J lost 3 bases, and 12 bases lay in between. CDR1 and CDR2 (germline): GTSNPN, SVGIG (reference sequence). The CDR3 loop spans 13 amino acids. CDR3 sequence: CAFQRGANEKLFF. As DNA, the CDR3 is TGTGCCTTCCAAAGAGGCGCTAATGAAAAACTGTTTTTT.

This sequence joins TRBV5-6 and TRBJ2-1; the D is unclear. CDR3 length: 16 amino acids. Germline V gene data show CDR1 as SGHDT and CDR2 as YYEEEE. Trimming took 0 bases from V and 0 from J, leaving 10 bases between them. The CDR3 spells CASSLAGGSSYNEQFF. DNA of the CDR3: TGTGCCAGCAGCTTGGCCGGCGGTAGCTCCTACAATGAGCAGTTCTTC.

The chain joins TRBV18 to TRBJ2-5; TRBD2 aligns across 12 bases. This CDR3 has 20 amino acids. The germline V gene has CDR1 KGHSH and CDR2 LQKENI. V trimming: 3 bases; J trimming: 0 bases; junction bases outside the gene matches: 14. CDR3 region: CASSPPLSSGGDWYQETQYF. CDR3 in DNA: TGTGCCAGCTCACCGCCCCTCTCTAGCGGGGGGGATTGGTACCAAGAGACCCAGTACTTC.